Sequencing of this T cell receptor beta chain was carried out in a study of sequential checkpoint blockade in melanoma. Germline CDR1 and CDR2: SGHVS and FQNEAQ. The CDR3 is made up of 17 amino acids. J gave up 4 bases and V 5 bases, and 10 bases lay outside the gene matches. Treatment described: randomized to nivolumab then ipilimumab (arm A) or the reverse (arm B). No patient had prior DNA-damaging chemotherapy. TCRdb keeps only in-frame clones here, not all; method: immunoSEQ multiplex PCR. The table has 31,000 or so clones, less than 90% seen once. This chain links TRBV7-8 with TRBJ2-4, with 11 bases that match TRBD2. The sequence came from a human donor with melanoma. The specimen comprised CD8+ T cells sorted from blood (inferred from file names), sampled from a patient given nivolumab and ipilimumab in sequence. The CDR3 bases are TGTGCCAGCAGCCCCACCCCACGGACTAGCGGGAAAAACATTCAGTACTTC. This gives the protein CASSPTPRTSGKNIQYF.